Each of the 31 T cell receptor beta chains below was sequenced from the same sample in a study of T cell responses to AZD1222 COVID-19 vaccine (dated by TCRdb to 2020 to 2022). Library creation used the immunoSEQ multiplex PCR assay. TCRdb holds this immuneACCESS table with in-frame rearrangements only. Some clones are missing; in checked studies, unresolved V genes explain under half, and the rest has no known cause. Present in this sample are roughly 100,000 clones, 88% of which were seen just once. Jointly, the top ten make up 20% to 25% of the sample. The sample's time point label, in plain terms: baseline before first vaccination. Here the sequenced sample was peripheral blood, taken on day 0 of AZD1222 vaccination. The receptors originated from an adult in good health.

CDR3 bases: TGTGCCAGTAGTATAGCGTCAGGTCAGCCCCAGCATTTT. Its translation is CASSIASGQPQHF. The chain is built from TRBV19 and TRBJ1-5; no reliable D call. The germline V gene has CDR1 LNHDA and CDR2 SQIVND (reference sequence). The CDR3 contains 13 residues. Trimming removed 1 base from V and 6 bases from J, with 7 bases in between.

The chain joins TRBV7-6 to TRBJ2-7; D is unresolved. The CDR3 is made up of 13 amino acids. Between the trimmed V and J ends, which lost 5 bases and 5 bases, there was a span of 13 bases. Germline CDR1 reads SGHVS; CDR2 reads FNYEAQ. The CDR3 reads CASSRWVEDEQYF. The CDR3 DNA sequence: TGTGCCAGCAGCCGATGGGTTGAGGACGAGCAGTACTTC.

The rearrangement uses TRBV5-1 and TRBJ2-2; TRBD1 matches at 7 bases. The CDR3 consists of 14 residues. With 8 bases clipped from V and 5 bases from J, the junction kept 9 bases outside the gene matches. Germline CDR1 reads SGHRS; CDR2 reads YFSETQ. This chain's CDR3 is CASSRTGETGELFF. As DNA, the CDR3 is TGCGCCAGTAGCCGAACAGGGGAAACCGGGGAGCTGTTTTTT.

CDR3 protein: CASSFPVGLANTGELFF. The CDR3 DNA is TGTGCCAGCAGCTTTCCTGTGGGACTAGCGAACACCGGGGAGCTGTTTTTT. The V call is TRBV7-9, the J call TRBJ2-2; 8 bases line up with TRBD2. The CDR3 covers 17 residues. The germline gives CDR1 SEHNR, CDR2 FQNEAQ (reference sequence). V trimming: 3 bases; J trimming: 0 bases; junction bases outside the gene matches: 6. The variable domain in full, with the rest retrieved from reference TRBV7-9 and TRBJ2-2, is DTGVSQNPRHKITKRGQNVTFRCDPISEHNRLYWYRQTLGQGPEFLTYFQNEAQLEKSRLLSDRFSAERPKGSFSTLEIQRTEQGDSAMYLCASSFPVGLANTGELFFGEGSRLTVL.

The J gene is TRBJ1-6, the V gene TRBV7-8; D ambiguous. The V gene's germline CDR1 is SGHVS and CDR2 FQNEAQ. Trimming took off 7 bases at V and 7 bases at J, with 17 bases between the two ends. The CDR3 runs to 15 residues. In DNA form, the CDR3 reads TGTGCCAGCATTCCCACCCGGGTCCTCAATTCACCCCTCCACTTT. Protein sequence: CASIPTRVLNSPLHF.

V gene TRBV3-1 (or the pseudogene TRBV3-2) combines with J gene TRBJ2-7; TRBD2 aligns across 13 bases. Germline V gene sequence: CDR1 LGHDT, CDR2 YNNKEL (reference sequence). V lost 4 bases to trimming and J lost 2 bases; unmatched junction nucleotides: 2. The CDR3 sequence is 15 residues long. CDR3 DNA: TGTGCCAGCAGCCCGACTAGCGGGGGGCCCTACGAGCAGTACTTC. It yields the protein CASSPTSGGPYEQYF.

The chain combines TRBV4-3 with TRBJ2-3, with 10 bases identical to TRBD2. CDR3 size: 21 residues. The germline V gene encodes CDR1 LGHNA and CDR2 YSLEER. Trimming took 0 bases from V and 0 from J; bases not matched to a gene: 15. CDR3 nucleotides: TGCGCCAGCAGCCAAGAACGGACTAGCGGAAGTATAAGAACTAGCACAGATACGCAGTATTTT. Translation gives CASSQERTSGSIRTSTDTQYF.

CDR3 region: CSVEEWDHTEAFF. The CDR3 DNA follows: TGCAGCGTTGAAGAATGGGACCACACTGAAGCTTTCTTT. The chain combines TRBV29-1 with TRBJ1-1, with a weak D call TRBD1 (5 bases). Germline-derived CDR1 and CDR2 are SQVTM and ANQGSEA. Trimming took off 0 bases at V and 3 bases at J, with 8 bases between the two ends. The CDR3 is made up of 13 amino acids.

The chain uses TRBV2 and TRBJ2-7; 7 nucleotides agree with TRBD1. From germline, CDR1 is SNHLY and CDR2 FYNNEI. The CDR3 extends over 15 amino acids. V gave up 7 bases and J gave up 4 bases; unmatched junction bases: 13. The CDR3 coding sequence is TGTGCCAGCATCCCCGTAGAGGGGGCAAATTACGAGCAGTACTTC. Translated, it gives CASIPVEGANYEQYF.

This clone was seen once. This rearrangement joins TRBV6-1 to TRBJ2-5; TRBD1 agrees at 9 bases. In germline, CDR1 is MNHNS, CDR2 SASEGT. The CDR3 is 14 residues long. The junction had 3 bases not matched to a gene; V was cut back by 3 bases and J by 4 bases. For the CDR3, the DNA is TGTGCCAGCAGTGAGGACAGGGGAGTAGAGACCCAGTACTTC. Amino acids: CASSEDRGVETQYF.

The chain is built from TRBV7-2 and TRBJ2-1; 10 bases are shared with TRBD2. Germline V gene lookup returns CDR1 SGHTA and CDR2 FQGNSA. This CDR3 spans 15 amino acids. J lost 4 bases, V lost 5 bases, and 5 bases had no gene match. The CDR3: CASSPLAGFYNEQFF. CDR3 DNA sequence: TGTGCCAGCAGCCCACTAGCGGGGTTTTACAATGAGCAGTTCTTC.

The rearrangement links TRBV11-2 to TRBJ1-1, with no clear D. V dropped 2 bases and J dropped 5 bases, with 12 bases sitting between them. CDR3 size: 14 residues. CDR1 is SGHAT and CDR2 is FQNNGV in the germline V gene. The CDR3 nucleotides are TGTGCCAGCAGCTTAAACCCCCAGAGGACTGAAGCTTTCTTT. Amino acids: CASSLNPQRTEAFF.

The V call is TRBV3-1 (or the pseudogene TRBV3-2), the J call TRBJ2-7, with TRBD1 matching 7 bases. Germline V gives CDR1 LGHDT, CDR2 YNNKEL (reference sequence). The CDR3 has 13 amino acids. J gave up 5 bases and V 4 bases, and 5 bases lay outside the gene matches. CDR3: CASSPTGINEQYF. CDR3 coding DNA: TGTGCCAGCAGCCCGACAGGGATCAACGAGCAGTACTTC.

This clone is a singleton in its sample. The CDR3 is CASSLGLAGVETQYF. The CDR3 DNA reads TGTGCCAGCAGTTTGGGACTAGCGGGAGTGGAGACCCAGTACTTC. The chain carries TRBV28 and TRBJ2-5, with TRBD2 identical over 14 bases. The CDR3 runs to 15 residues. V trimming: 3 bases; J trimming: 5 bases; junction bases outside the gene matches: 2. The germline V gene encodes CDR1 MDHEN and CDR2 SYDVKM.

The chain has TRBV19 and TRBJ1-5; 7 positions match TRBD1. The CDR3 is 16 residues long. The V gene end was trimmed by 6 bases and the J gene end by 1 base; junction bases not matched to a gene: 9. From germline, CDR1 is LNHDA and CDR2 SQIVND (reference sequence). The CDR3 DNA sequence: TGTGCCAGTAGAGTAACCGGGACAGAAAGCAATCAGCCCCAGCATTTT. Its translation is CASRVTGTESNQPQHF.

The chain combines TRBV5-8 with TRBJ2-7; tentative D call: TRBD2 (6 bases). The germline V gene has CDR1 SGHTS and CDR2 YDEGEE. This CDR3 has 14 residues. With 9 bases removed from V and 2 bases from J, the gap between germline ends came to 18 bases. As DNA, the CDR3 is TGTGCCACCTCCGGTGGGGGGACCACCTACGAGCAGTACTTC. It is translated as CATSGGGTTYEQYF.

CDR3 in amino acids: CASRGQLNTEAFF. The DNA for the CDR3 is TGTGCCAGTAGGGGACAGCTGAACACTGAAGCTTTCTTT. The chain couples TRBV19 to TRBJ1-1, with 7 bases identical to TRBD1. This CDR3 has 13 residues. In germline, CDR1 is LNHDA, CDR2 SQIVND (reference sequence). The ends lost 6 bases at V and 0 bases at J; junction bases unmatched: 1.

This chain joins TRBV11-2 and TRBJ2-7, with a possible D match to TRBD1 (6 bases). The V gene's germline CDR1 is SGHAT and CDR2 FQNNGV. This CDR3 is built from 12 residues. Between the trimmed V and J ends, which lost 3 bases and 4 bases, there was a span of 7 bases. The CDR3 region is CASSLDSYEQYF. The CDR3 DNA is TGTGCCAGCAGCTTGGACAGTTACGAGCAGTACTTC.

This clone was seen once. This chain uses TRBV6-5 with TRBJ1-1; tentatively, D is TRBD1 (6 bases). V was shortened by 7 bases and J by 0 bases, with 15 bases between the two germline ends. Looked up from germline, CDR1 is MNHEY and CDR2 is SVGAGI. The CDR3 has 15 amino acids. The DNA of the CDR3 is TGTGCCAGCACTTTTTCCGGGACACTGAACACTGAAGCTTTCTTT. The encoded protein is CASTFSGTLNTEAFF.

The chain carries TRBV6-5 and TRBJ2-7; possibly TRBD1 for D (6 bases). This CDR3 has 13 amino acids. Germline V CDR1 and CDR2: MNHEY, SVGAGI. The V gene lost 7 bases and the J gene lost 6 bases, with 16 bases spanning the gap. DNA for the CDR3: TGTGCCAGCACCCTGACAGGATATAGCGAGCAGTACTTC. Its protein is CASTLTGYSEQYF.

The chain employs TRBV7-9 and TRBJ2-7; 9 nucleotides match TRBD2. Unmatched junction bases numbered 10, after V lost 3 bases and J lost 4 bases. The CDR3 contains 16 residues. Germline V lookup: CDR1 SEHNR, CDR2 FQNEAQ (reference sequence). CDR3 sequence reads: CASSFQTSGGTYEQYF. CDR3 nucleotide sequence: TGTGCCAGCAGCTTTCAGACTAGCGGAGGAACTTACGAGCAGTACTTC.

This chain uses TRBV6-5 with TRBJ1-5, with D perhaps matching TRBD1 (5 bases). Trimming cost V 6 bases and J 5 bases, with 11 bases left between them. The CDR3 covers 13 residues. CDR1 and CDR2 (germline): MNHEY, SVGAGI. The CDR3 protein is CASRRTPDQPQHF. The DNA for the CDR3 is TGTGCCAGCAGACGGACACCCGATCAGCCCCAGCATTTT.

The chain carries TRBV29-1 and TRBJ2-1; 9 bases map to TRBD1. The germline gives CDR1 SQVTM, CDR2 ANQGSEA. V gave up 4 bases and J gave up 2 bases; unmatched junction bases: 3. CDR3 length equals 14 residues. The CDR3 loop is CSVVWTGAYNEQFF. CDR3 coding DNA: TGCAGCGTTGTTTGGACAGGGGCCTACAATGAGCAGTTCTTC.

V is TRBV10-3 and J is TRBJ1-1; 7 bases map to TRBD1. There are 16 residues in the CDR3. Trimming at V came to 9 bases and at J to 4 bases, leaving 17 bases not matched to a gene. CDR1 is ENHRY, CDR2 SYGVKD, per germline. The DNA of the CDR3 is TGTGCCATTCCAGAACCCCGGACAGGTCCAAGCACTGAAGCTTTCTTT. It yields the protein CAIPEPRTGPSTEAFF.

This clone was seen a single time. V and J are TRBV2 and TRBJ2-1, with D uncertain. Between the trimmed V and J ends, which lost 6 bases and 6 bases, there was a span of 15 bases. This CDR3 comprises 14 residues. Germline V CDR1 and CDR2: SNHLY, FYNNEI. CDR3: CASRLTSSTNEQFF. CDR3 in DNA: TGTGCCAGCAGGCTCACTTCATCCACCAATGAGCAGTTCTTC. The full variable domain, its missing parts supplied by reference TRBV2 and TRBJ2-1, is EPEVTQTPSHQVTQMGQEVILRCVPISNHLYFYWYRQILGQKVEFLVSFYNNEISEKSEIFDDQFSVERPDGSNFTLKIRSTKLEDSAMYFCASRLTSSTNEQFFGPGTRLTVL.

The rearrangement uses TRBV7-8 and TRBJ2-7, with 12 bases identical to TRBD2. CDR3 length: 16 residues. Germline assignment: CDR1 SGHVS and CDR2 FQNEAQ. V trimming: 2 bases; J trimming: 3 bases; junction bases outside the gene matches: 5. CDR3 in amino acids: CASSLSGLAGIYEQYF. CDR3 nucleotide sequence: TGTGCCAGCAGCTTATCCGGACTAGCGGGGATCTACGAGCAGTACTTC.

The table lists this clone with a count of one. This sequence joins TRBV5-6 and TRBJ1-1; TRBD1 is a possible D gene (6 bases). The germline V and J ends were trimmed by 0 bases and 9 bases, with 15 bases remaining between them. Germline V gene lookup returns CDR1 SGHDT and CDR2 YYEEEE. The CDR3 is 14 amino acids. CDR3 DNA: TGTGCCAGCAGCTTGGACCCCCGGGACACAAAAGCTTTCTTT. Translated: CASSLDPRDTKAFF.

The rearrangement links TRBV5-4 to TRBJ1-1; D gene unclear. V dropped 4 bases and J dropped 1 base, with 20 bases sitting between them. The CDR3 loop spans 17 amino acids. The germline V gene encodes CDR1 SGHNT and CDR2 YYREEE (reference sequence). The CDR3 DNA follows: TGTGCCAGCAGCGATATTGTCCAGACACAGACGAACACTGAAGCTTTCTTT. Amino acids: CASSDIVQTQTNTEAFF.

This chain links TRBV14 with TRBJ1-4; D gene uncertain. The germline V gene has CDR1 SGHDN and CDR2 FVKESK. The V end was cut by 1 base, the J end by 5 bases, with 11 bases between. The CDR3 sequence is 15 residues long. The CDR3 sequence is CASSQGLQLNEKLFF. The CDR3 DNA follows: TGTGCCAGCAGCCAAGGCTTACAATTGAATGAAAAACTGTTTTTT.

CDR3 nucleotide sequence: TGTGCCAGTAGTAGACACCTCGTGGGGACAGGGGGGTCTAACTATGGCTACACCTTC. Protein product: CASSRHLVGTGGSNYGYTF. The chain links TRBV19 to TRBJ1-2, with 11 nucleotides matching TRBD1. Germline CDR1 is LNHDA and CDR2 is SQIVND (reference sequence). J gave up 0 bases and V 4 bases, and 13 bases lay outside the gene matches. The CDR3 has 19 residues.

This chain joins TRBV11-2 and TRBJ1-1; tentative D call: TRBD1 (5 bases). The V gene lost 3 bases and the J gene lost 3 bases, with 8 bases spanning the gap. Per germline, CDR1 SGHAT and CDR2 FQNNGV. The CDR3 has 13 residues. In DNA, the CDR3 is TGTGCCAGCAGCTTTAAAGGGGACACTGAAGCTTTCTTT. It specifies CASSFKGDTEAFF.